This T cell receptor beta chain was sequenced during a study of blood T cells in healthy people across ages. V was cut by 7 bases and J by 3 bases, with 8 bases left in between. This CDR3 has 12 residues. Germline CDR1 reads MDHEN; CDR2 reads SYDVKM. Primers used in a second PCR of roughly 6 to 12 cycles were a sample-barcoded 5' primer and a J-beta primer mix. MiXCR, run by TCRdb on the 5' RACE reads, gives a single entry per CDR3 protein. Among around 790,000 distinct CDR3 sequences listed, 44% were seen once. Each donor was a healthy Caucasian individual from Russia, aged roughly 6 to 100. Per sample, no less than 5 micrograms of total RNA were extracted.

The rearrangement links TRBV28 to TRBJ2-3, with D hard to call. The sequence derives from a man aged 60-69 years in good health. Sequenced material: blood. DNA of the CDR3: TGTGCCAGCAATACCAGGACAGATACGCAGTATTTT. This encodes CASNTRTDTQYF. The whole variable domain, remainder taken from reference TRBV28 and TRBJ2-3, is DVKVTQSSRYLVKRTGEKVFLECVQDMDHENMFWYRQDPGLGLRLIYFSYDVKMKEKGDIPEGYSVSREKKERFSLILESASTNQTSMYLCASNTRTDTQYFGPGTRLTVL.